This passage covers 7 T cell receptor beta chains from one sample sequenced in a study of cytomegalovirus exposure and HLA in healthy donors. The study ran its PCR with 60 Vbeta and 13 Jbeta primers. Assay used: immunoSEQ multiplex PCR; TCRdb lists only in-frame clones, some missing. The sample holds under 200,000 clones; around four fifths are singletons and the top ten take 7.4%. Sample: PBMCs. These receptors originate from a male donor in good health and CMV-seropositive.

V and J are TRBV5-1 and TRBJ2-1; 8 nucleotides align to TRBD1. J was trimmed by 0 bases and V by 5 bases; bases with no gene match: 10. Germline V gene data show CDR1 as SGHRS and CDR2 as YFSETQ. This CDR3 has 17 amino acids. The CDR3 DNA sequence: TGCGCCAGCAGACCCGGACAGGGCCTAAGCTCCTACAATGAGCAGTTCTTC. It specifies CASRPGQGLSSYNEQFF.

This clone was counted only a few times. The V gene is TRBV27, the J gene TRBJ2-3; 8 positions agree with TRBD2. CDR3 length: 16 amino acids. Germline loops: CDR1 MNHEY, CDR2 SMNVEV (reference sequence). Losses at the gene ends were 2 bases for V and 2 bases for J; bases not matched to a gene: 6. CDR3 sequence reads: CASSLIGGALTDTQYF. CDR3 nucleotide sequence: TGTGCCAGCAGTTTAATCGGGGGGGCCCTCACAGATACGCAGTATTTT.

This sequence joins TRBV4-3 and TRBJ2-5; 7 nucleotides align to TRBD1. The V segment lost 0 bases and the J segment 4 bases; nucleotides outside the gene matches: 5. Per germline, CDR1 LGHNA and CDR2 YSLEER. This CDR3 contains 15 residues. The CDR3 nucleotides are TGCGCCAGCAGCCAAGATGTACAGGGGATAGAGACCCAGTACTTC. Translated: CASSQDVQGIETQYF.

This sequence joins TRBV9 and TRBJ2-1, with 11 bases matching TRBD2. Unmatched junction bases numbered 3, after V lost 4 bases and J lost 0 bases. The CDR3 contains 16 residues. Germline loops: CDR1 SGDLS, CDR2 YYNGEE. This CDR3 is CASSTLAGGSYNEQFF. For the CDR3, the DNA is TGTGCCAGCAGCACCCTAGCGGGAGGCTCCTACAATGAGCAGTTCTTC.

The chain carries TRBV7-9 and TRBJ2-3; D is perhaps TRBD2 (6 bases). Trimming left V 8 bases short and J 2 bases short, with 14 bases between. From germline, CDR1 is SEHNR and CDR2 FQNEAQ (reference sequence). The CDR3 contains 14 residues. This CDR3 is CASSEAGITDTQYF. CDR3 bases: TGTGCCAGCTCTGAGGCGGGGATCACAGATACGCAGTATTTT.

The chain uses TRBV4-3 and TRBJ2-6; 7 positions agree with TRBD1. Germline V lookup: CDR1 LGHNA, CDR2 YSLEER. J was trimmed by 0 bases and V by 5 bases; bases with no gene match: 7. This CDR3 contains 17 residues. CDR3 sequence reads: CASSIRDSSSGANVLTF. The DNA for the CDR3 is TGCGCCAGCAGCATCCGGGACAGTTCCTCTGGGGCCAACGTCCTGACTTTC.

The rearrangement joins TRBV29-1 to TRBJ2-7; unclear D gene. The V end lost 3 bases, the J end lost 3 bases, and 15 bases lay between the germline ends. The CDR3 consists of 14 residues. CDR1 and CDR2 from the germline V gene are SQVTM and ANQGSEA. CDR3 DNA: TGCAGCGTTGACAAGGCAGGCTCGAGCTACGAGCAGTACTTC. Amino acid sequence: CSVDKAGSSYEQYF.